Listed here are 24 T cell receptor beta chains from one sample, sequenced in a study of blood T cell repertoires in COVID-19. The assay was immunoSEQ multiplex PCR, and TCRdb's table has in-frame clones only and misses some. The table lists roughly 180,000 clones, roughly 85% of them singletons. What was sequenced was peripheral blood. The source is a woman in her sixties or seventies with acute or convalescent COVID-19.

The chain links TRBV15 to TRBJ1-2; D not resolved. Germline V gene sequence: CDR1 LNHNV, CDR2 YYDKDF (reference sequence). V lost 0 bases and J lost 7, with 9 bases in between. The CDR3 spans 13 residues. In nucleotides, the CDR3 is TGTGCCACCAGCAGAGACGGTATTGCTGGCTACACCTTC. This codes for CATSRDGIAGYTF. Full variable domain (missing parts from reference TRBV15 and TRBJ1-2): DAMVIQNPRYQVTQFGKPVTLSCSQTLNHNVMYWYQQKSSQAPKLLFHYYDKDFNNEADTPDNFQSRRPNTSFCFLDIRSPGLGDTAMYLCATSRDGIAGYTFGSGTRLTVV.

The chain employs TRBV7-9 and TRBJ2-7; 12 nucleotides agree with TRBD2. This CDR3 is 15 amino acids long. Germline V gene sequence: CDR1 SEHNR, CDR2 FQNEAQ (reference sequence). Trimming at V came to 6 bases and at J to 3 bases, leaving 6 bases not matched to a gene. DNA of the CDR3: TGTGCCAGCAGTTCGACTAGCGGGAGAATCTACGAGCAGTACTTC. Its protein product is CASSSTSGRIYEQYF.

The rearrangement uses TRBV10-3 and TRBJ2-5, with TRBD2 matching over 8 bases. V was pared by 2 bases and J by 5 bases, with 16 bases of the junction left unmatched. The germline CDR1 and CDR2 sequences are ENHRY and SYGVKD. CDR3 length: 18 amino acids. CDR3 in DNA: TGTGCCATCAGTGAGAAAGCAGCGGGAGTCCCGTCCGGGGAGACCCAGTACTTC. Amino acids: CAISEKAAGVPSGETQYF.

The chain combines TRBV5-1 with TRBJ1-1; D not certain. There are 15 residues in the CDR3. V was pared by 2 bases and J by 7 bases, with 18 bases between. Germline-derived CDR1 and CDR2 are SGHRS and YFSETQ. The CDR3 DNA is TGCGCCAGCAGCTTATTATCAATGAGGGAGGGTGAAGCTTTCTTT. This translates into CASSLLSMREGEAFF. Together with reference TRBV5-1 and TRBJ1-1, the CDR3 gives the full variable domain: KAGVTQTPRYLIKTRGQQVTLSCSPISGHRSVSWYQQTPGQGLQFLFEYFSETQRNKGNFPGRFSGRQFSNSRSEMNVSTLELGDSALYLCASSLLSMREGEAFFGQGTRLTVV.

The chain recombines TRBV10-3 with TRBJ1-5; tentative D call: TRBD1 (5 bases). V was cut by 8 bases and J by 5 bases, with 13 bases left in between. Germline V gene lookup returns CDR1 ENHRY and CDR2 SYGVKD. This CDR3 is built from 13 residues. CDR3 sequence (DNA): TGTGCCATCGGGGCCGCTGCAGATCAGCCCCAGCATTTT. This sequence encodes CAIGAAADQPQHF.

The CDR3 loop reads CATSDPGTKNEQFF. CDR3 in DNA: TGTGCCACCAGTGACCCCGGGACTAAGAATGAGCAGTTCTTC. The gene calls are TRBV24-1 and TRBJ2-1; 7 nucleotides align to TRBD2. J was trimmed by 7 bases and V by 4 bases; bases with no gene match: 6. Germline lookup yields CDR1 KGHDR and CDR2 SFDVKD. The CDR3 is 14 residues long.

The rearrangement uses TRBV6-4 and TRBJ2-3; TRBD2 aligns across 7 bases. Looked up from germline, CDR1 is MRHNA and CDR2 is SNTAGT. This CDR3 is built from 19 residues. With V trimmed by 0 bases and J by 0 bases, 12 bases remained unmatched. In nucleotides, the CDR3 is TGTGCCAGCAGTGACTCCCCTAGCGGAGGCGACGGAAGCACAGATACGCAGTATTTT. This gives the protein CASSDSPSGGDGSTDTQYF.

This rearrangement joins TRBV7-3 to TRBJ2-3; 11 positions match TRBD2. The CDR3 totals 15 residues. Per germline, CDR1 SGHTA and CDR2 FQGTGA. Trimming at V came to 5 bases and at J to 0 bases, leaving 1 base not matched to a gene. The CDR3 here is CASSRTSGSTDTQYF. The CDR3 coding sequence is TGTGCCAGCAGCCGGACTAGCGGGAGCACAGATACGCAGTATTTT.

The CDR3 here is CASRNVGQGAYTEAFF. The CDR3 DNA is TGCGCCAGCAGGAACGTGGGACAGGGGGCGTACACTGAAGCTTTCTTT. The V and J genes are TRBV10-2 and TRBJ1-1, with 12 bases that match TRBD1. The CDR3 has 16 residues. V shed 6 bases and J 3 bases; nucleotides not matched to a gene: 8. CDR1 is WSHSY and CDR2 is SAAADI in the germline V gene.

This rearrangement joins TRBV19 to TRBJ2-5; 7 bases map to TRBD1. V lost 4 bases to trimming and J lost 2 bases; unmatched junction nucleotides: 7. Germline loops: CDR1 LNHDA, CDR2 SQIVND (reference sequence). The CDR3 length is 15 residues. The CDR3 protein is CASSTPGTAQETQYF. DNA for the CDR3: TGTGCCAGTAGTACACCCGGGACAGCTCAAGAGACCCAGTACTTC.

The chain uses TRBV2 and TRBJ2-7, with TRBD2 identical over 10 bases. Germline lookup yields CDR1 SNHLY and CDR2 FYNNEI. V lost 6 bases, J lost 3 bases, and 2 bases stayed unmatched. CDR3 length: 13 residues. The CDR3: CASRTSGLYEQYV. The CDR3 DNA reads TGTGCCAGCAGGACTAGCGGGCTCTACGAGCAGTACGTC.

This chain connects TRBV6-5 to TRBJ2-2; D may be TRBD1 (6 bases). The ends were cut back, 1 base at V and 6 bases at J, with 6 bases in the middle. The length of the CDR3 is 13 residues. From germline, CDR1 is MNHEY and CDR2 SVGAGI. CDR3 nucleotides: TGTGCCAGCAGTTACTGGGGGCCCGGGGAGCTGTTTTTT. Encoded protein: CASSYWGPGELFF.

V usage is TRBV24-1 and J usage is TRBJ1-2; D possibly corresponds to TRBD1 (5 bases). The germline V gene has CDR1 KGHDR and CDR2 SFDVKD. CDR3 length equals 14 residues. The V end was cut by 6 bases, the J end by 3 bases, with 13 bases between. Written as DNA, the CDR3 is TGTGCCACCAGTCCCGCCGAAGGGGACTATGGCTACACCTTC. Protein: CATSPAEGDYGYTF.

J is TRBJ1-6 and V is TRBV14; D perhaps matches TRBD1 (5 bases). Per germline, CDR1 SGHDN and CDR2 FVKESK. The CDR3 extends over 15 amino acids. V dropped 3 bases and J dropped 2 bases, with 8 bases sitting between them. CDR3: CASSQPGTYNSPLHF. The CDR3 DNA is TGTGCCAGCAGCCAGCCAGGGACCTATAATTCACCCCTCCACTTT.

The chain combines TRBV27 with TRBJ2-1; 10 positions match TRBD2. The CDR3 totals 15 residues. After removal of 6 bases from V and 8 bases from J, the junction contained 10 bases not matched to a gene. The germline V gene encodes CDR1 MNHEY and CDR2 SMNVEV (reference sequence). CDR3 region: CASRLTSGMVDEQFF. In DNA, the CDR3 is TGTGCCAGCAGGTTAACTAGCGGGATGGTCGATGAGCAGTTCTTC.

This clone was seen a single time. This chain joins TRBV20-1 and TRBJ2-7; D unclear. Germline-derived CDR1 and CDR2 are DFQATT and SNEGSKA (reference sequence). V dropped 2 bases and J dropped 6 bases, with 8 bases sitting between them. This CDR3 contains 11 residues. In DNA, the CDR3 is TGCAGTGCTAGATCAGGCTTCGAGCAGTACTTC. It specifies CSARSGFEQYF.

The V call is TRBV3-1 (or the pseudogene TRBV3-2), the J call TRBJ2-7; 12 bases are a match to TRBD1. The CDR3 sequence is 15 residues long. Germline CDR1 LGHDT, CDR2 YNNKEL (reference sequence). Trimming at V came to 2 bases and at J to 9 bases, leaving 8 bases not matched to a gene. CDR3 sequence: CASSQQPGQGAVQYF. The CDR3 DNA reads TGTGCCAGCAGCCAACAACCGGGACAGGGGGCTGTGCAGTACTTC.

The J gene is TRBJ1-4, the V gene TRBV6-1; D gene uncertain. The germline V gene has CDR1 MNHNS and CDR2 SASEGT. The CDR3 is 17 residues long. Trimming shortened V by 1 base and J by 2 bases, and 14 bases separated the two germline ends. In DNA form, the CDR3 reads TGTGCCAGCAGTGAAGGGGCAGCCCGGGGTACTAATGAAAAACTGTTTTTT. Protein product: CASSEGAARGTNEKLFF.

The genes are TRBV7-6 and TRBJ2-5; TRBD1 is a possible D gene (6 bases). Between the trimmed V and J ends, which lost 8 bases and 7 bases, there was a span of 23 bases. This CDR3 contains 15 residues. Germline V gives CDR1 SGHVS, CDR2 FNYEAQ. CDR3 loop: CASGPRGQSALTQYF. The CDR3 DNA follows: TGTGCCAGCGGTCCCCGAGGACAGTCTGCCTTGACCCAGTACTTC.

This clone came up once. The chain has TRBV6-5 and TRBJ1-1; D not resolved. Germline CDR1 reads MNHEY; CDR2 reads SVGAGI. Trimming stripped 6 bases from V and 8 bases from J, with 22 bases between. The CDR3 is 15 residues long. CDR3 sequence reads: CASSLAGPTSTEAFF. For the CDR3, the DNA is TGTGCCAGCAGCCTAGCCGGGCCAACATCTACCGAAGCTTTCTTT.

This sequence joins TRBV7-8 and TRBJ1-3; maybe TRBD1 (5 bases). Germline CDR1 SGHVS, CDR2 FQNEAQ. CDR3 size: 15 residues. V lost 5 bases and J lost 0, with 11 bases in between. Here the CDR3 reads CASSPGLISGNTIYF. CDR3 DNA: TGTGCCAGCAGCCCGGGACTCATCTCTGGAAACACCATATATTTT. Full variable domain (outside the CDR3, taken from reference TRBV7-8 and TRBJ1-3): GAGVSQSPRYKVAKRGQDVALRCDPISGHVSLFWYQQALGQGPEFLTYFQNEAQLDKSGLPSDRFFAERPEGSVSTLKIQRTQQEDSAVYLCASSPGLISGNTIYFGEGSWLTVV.

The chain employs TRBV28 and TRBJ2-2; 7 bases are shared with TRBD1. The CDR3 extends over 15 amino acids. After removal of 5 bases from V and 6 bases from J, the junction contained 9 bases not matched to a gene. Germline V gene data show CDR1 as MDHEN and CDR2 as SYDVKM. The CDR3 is CASSITGTAAGELFF. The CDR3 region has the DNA TGTGCCAGCAGTATCACCGGGACAGCTGCCGGGGAGCTGTTTTTT.

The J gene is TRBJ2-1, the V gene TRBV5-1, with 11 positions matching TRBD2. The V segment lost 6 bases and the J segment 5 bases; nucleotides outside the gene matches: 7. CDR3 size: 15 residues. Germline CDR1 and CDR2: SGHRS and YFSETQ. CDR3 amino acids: CASTPTSGINNEQFF. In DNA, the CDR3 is TGCGCCAGCACTCCGACTAGCGGGATAAACAATGAGCAGTTCTTC.

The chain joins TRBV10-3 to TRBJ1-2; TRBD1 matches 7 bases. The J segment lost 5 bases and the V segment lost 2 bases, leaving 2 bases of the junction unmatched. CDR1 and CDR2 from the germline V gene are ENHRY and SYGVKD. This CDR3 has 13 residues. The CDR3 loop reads CAISETGEYGYTF. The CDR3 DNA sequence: TGTGCCATCAGTGAGACAGGGGAGTATGGCTACACCTTC.